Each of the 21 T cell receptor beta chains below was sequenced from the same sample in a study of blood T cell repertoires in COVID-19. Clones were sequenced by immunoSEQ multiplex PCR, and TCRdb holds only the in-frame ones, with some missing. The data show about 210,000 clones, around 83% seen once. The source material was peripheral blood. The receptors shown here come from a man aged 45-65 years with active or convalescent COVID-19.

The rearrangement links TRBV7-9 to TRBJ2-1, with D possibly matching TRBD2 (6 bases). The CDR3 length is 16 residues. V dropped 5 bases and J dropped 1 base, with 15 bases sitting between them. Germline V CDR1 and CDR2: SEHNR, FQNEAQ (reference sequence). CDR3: CASSPTGTGSYNEQFF. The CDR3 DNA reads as TGTGCCAGCAGCCCCACGGGGACTGGGTCCTACAATGAGCAGTTCTTC.

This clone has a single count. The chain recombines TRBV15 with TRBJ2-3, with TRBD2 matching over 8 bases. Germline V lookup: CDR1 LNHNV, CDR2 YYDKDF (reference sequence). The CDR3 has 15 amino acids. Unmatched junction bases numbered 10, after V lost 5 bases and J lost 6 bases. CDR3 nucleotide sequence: TGTGCCACCAGCCCCCTGGGGAGCGGGAGTGATACGCAGTATTTT. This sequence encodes CATSPLGSGSDTQYF.

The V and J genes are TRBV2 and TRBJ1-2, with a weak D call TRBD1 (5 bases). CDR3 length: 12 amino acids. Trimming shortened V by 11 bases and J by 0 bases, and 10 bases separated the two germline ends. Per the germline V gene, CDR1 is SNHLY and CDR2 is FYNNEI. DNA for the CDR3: TGTGCCGGGGGGGAATCTAACTATGGCTACACCTTC. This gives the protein CAGGESNYGYTF.

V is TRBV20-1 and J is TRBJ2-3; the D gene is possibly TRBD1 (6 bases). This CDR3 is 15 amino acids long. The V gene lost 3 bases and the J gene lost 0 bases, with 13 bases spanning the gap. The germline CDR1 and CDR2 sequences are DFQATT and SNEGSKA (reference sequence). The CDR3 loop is CSASMGQPSTDTQYF. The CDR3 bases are TGCAGTGCTAGTATGGGACAACCGAGCACAGATACGCAGTATTTT.

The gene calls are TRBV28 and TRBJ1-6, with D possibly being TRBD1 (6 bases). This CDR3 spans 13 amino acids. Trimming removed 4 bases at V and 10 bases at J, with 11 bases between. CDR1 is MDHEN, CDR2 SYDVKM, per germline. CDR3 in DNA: TGTGCCAGCAGTTACGGGGGGCGGTCACCCCTCCACTTT. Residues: CASSYGGRSPLHF.

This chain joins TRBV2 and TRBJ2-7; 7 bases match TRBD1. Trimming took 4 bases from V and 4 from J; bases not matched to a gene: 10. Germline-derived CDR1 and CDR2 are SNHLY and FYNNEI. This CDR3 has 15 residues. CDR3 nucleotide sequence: TGTGCCAGCAGTGGTAGACAGGGAGATAGGTACGAGCAGTACTTC. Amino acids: CASSGRQGDRYEQYF.

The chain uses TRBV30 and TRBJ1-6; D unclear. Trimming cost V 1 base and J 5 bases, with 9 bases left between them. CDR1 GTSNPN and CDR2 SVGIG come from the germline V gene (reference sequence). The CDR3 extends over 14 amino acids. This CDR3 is CAWSAGNHNSPLHF. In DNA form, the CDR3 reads TGTGCCTGGAGTGCGGGGAATCATAATTCACCCCTCCACTTT.

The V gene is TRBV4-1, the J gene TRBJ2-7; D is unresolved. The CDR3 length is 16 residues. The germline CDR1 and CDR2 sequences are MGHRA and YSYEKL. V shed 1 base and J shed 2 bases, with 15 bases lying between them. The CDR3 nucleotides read TGCGCCAGCAGCCAAGGGTCGGGTCAGTTTACCTACGAGCAGTACTTC. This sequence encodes CASSQGSGQFTYEQYF.

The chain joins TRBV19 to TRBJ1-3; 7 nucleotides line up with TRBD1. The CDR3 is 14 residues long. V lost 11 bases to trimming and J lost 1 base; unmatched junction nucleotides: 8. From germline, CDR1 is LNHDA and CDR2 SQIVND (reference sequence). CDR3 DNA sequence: TGTGCCTGTAAACAGGGGAATTCTGGAAACACCATATATTTT. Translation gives CACKQGNSGNTIYF.

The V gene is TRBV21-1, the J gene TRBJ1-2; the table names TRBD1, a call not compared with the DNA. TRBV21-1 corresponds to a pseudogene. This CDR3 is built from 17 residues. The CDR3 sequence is CASSKGSARQSNYGYTF. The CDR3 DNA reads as TGTGCCAGCAGCAAAGGTTCGGCGAGACAGTCGAACTATGGCTACACCTTC.

CDR3 in DNA: TGTGCCAGCAGTTACTCCTCGGGACAGGGAGTTTACGGCTACACCTTC. Translated: CASSYSSGQGVYGYTF. The chain uses TRBV6-6 and TRBJ1-2, with 9 bases lining up with TRBD1. Per germline, CDR1 MNHNY and CDR2 SVGAGI (reference sequence). With V trimmed by 0 bases and J by 8 bases, 10 bases remained unmatched. The CDR3 covers 16 residues.

This chain's CDR3 is CASSQDLIPTGGSGYTF. The CDR3 DNA reads as TGCGCCAGCAGCCAAGACCTCATACCAACAGGGGGCTCCGGCTACACCTTC. The rearrangement links TRBV4-3 to TRBJ1-2; 9 bases map to TRBD1. The V segment lost 0 bases and the J segment 8 bases; nucleotides outside the gene matches: 13. CDR1 and CDR2 from the germline V gene are LGHNA and YSLEER. The CDR3 totals 17 residues.

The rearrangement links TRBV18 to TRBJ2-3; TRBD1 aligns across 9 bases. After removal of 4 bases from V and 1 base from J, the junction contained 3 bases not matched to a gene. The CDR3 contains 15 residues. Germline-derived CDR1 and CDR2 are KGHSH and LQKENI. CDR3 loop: CASSLRTGGTDTQYF. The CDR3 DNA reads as TGTGCCAGCTCACTTCGGACAGGGGGCACAGATACGCAGTATTTT.

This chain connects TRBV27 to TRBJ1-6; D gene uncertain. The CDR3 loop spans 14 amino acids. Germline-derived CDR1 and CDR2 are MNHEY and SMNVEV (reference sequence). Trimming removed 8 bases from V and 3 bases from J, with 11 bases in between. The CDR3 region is CASHSQVYNSPLHF. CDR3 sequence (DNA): TGTGCCAGCCACTCGCAAGTCTATAATTCACCCCTCCACTTT.

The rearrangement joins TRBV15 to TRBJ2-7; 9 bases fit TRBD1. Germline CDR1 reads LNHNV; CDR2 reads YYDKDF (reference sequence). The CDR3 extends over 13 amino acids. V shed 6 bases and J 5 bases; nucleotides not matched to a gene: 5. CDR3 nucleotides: TGTGCCACCAGTACAGGGGGCGATAACGAGCAGTACTTC. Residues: CATSTGGDNEQYF. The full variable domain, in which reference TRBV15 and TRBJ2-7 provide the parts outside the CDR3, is DAMVIQNPRYQVTQFGKPVTLSCSQTLNHNVMYWYQQKSSQAPKLLFHYYDKDFNNEADTPDNFQSRRPNTSFCFLDIRSPGLGDTAMYLCATSTGGDNEQYFGPGTRLTVT.

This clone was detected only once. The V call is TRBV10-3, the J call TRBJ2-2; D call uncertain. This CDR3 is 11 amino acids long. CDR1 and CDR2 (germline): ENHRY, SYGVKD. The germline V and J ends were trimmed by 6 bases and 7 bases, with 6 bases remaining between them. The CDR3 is CAIRSVGELFF. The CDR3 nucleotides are TGTGCCATCAGGTCAGTCGGGGAGCTGTTTTTT.

The CDR3 is CASSYSRGPRYEQYF. The CDR3 DNA reads as TGTGCCAGCAGTTACTCCAGGGGGCCCAGGTACGAGCAGTACTTC. V and J are TRBV6-5 and TRBJ2-7, with TRBD1 identical over 8 bases. The V gene's germline CDR1 is MNHEY and CDR2 SVGAGI. This CDR3 region has 15 residues. J lost 4 bases, V lost 0 bases, and 5 bases had no gene match.

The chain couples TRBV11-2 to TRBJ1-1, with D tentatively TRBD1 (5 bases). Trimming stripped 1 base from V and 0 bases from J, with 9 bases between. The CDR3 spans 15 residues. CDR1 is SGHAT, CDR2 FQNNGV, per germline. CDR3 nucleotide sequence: TGTGCCAGCAGCTTAGGACAGACCATGAACACTGAAGCTTTCTTT. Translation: CASSLGQTMNTEAFF.

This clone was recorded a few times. The chain's CDR3 is CASRARLEWETQYF. The DNA for the CDR3 is TGTGCCAGCAGGGCAAGACTAGAATGGGAGACCCAGTACTTC. This chain connects TRBV2 to TRBJ2-5; D may be TRBD2 (6 bases). CDR1 and CDR2 from the germline V gene are SNHLY and FYNNEI. V gave up 6 bases and J gave up 5 bases, with 16 bases separating them. The CDR3 consists of 14 residues.

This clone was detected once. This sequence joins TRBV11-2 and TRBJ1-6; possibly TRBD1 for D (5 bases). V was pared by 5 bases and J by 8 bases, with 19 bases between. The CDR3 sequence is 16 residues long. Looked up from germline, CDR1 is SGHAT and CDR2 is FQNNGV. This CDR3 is CASSHYPRGRDSPLHF. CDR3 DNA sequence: TGTGCCAGCAGCCACTACCCTCGGGGGAGGGATTCACCCCTCCACTTT.

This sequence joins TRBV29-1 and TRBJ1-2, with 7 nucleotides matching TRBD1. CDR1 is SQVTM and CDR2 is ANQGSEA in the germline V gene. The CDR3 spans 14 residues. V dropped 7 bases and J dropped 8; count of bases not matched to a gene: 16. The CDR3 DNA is TGCAGCGGTGCACGCCGGGACAGCCCCAAAGGCTACACCTTC. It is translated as CSGARRDSPKGYTF. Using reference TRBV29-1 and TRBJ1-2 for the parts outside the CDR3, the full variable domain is SAVISQKPSRDICQRGTSLTIQCQVDSQVTMMFWYRQQPGQSLTLIATANQGSEATYESGFVIDKFPISRPNLTFSTLTVSNMSPEDSSIYLCSGARRDSPKGYTFGSGTRLTVV.